Here is one T cell receptor (beta chain) with its context. Its antigen has not been determined. One base away there is no much larger clone; base qualities are not given. This record comes from a study of beta chain features in type 1 diabetes (dated by TCRdb to the late 2010s). Notes on the research overall: Patients and healthy donors did not differ in mean age, gender distribution, total cell number or subset yield. Across all samples, some 99 million sorted cells were examined, and cell number per subset correlated strongly with RNA yield. In the study, recently diagnosed type 1 diabetes patients and matched healthy donors were compared on the TCRB repertoires of their sorted circulating CD4+ T cell subsets. Naive and central memory subsets were obtained from all 30 or so donors, but regulatory and stem cell-like memory subsets were isolated from only 8 patients and roughly 8 healthy donors.

What the authors observed across the whole study: Because cDNA was sequenced instead of genomic DNA, activated cells with high expression could be over-represented, although the groups did not differ in activation or CD3 levels. Naive, central memory and regulatory TCRB repertoires appeared to be more alike among patients than among healthy donors. Fewer insertions and more nucleotide deletions at VDJ recombination sites were observed in patients with type 1 diabetes, implying thymic rearrangement abnormalities. PCR may preferentially amplify shorter templates, but because patient and control samples were amplified and corrected together, any resulting skew would affect both groups equally. Type 1 diabetes patients showed a moderate but significant shortening of TCRB CDR3 length in all four CD4+ subsets. Because the HLA sub-analyses included only small numbers of individuals, any influence of HLA type on TCRB rearrangement was left unresolved.

From each donor, a single peripheral blood sample of around 0.12 L on average was drawn into heparinised tubes. A BD FACSAria II was used to sort naive, central memory, regulatory and stem cell-like memory CD4+ T cells with a panel that included CD45RO, CCR7, CD25, CD127, CD95 and CD27. A purity above 95% was achieved for all sorted populations. PBMCs were separated immediately by Lymphoprep density gradient centrifugation and were stained directly, without being cultured. So that batch effects would be minimized, each experiment stained and sorted samples in pairs, pairing one healthy donor with one patient. Cut back by 4 bases and 5 bases, the V and J ends lie 12 bases apart. The germline V gene gives CDR1 as SQVTM and CDR2 as ANQGSEA. From the cysteine through the phenylalanine, the CDR3 covers 13 amino acids. Here the CDR3 DNA is all that survives: 39 bases in frame from base 1. The entire amount of isolated RNA was reverse transcribed using the High Capacity cDNA Reverse Transcription Kit, so the sequenced TCRB transcripts were expressed ones. Deep immunoSEQ sequencing was applied to naive, central memory and regulatory T cell samples, giving an average of roughly 3.5 million total reads per sample. After sorted cells were lysed in RLT buffer, RNA was extracted with DNase-treated RNeasy Micro or Mini kits, with the choice depending on cell number. To prevent cross-contamination, every cell subset was processed on its own, while patient and healthy donor samples were processed together. The immunoSEQ multiplex PCR was used to amplify TCRB sequences from cDNA, yielding 87-bp fragments that span the CDR3 region. The amplicons were sequenced using the Illumina HiSeq platform. As for how the authors treated the data: Synthetic template baselines were used to correct PCR bias computationally, reads within Hamming distance 2 were collapsed together, and singletons that could not be merged were discarded. Reads were aligned against IMGT so that V, D and J genes, CDR3 length and insertions or deletions at six rearrangement sites could be assigned. Clonotype counts were normalized to sorted cell number within each subset before computing true diversity and Gini coefficients with the tcR R package. The overlap coefficient, calculated on TCRB nucleotide sequences, was used to measure repertoire sharing. TCRdb provides this immuneACCESS table in a form limited to in-frame rearrangements. Some clones are lacking; in checked studies, under half of them reflect an unresolved V gene, and why the rest are absent is not known. The D gene and trimming were derived from the DNA, and the V and J assignments and clone size from that table. The sample yields 200,000 to 300,000 clones; about 25% were counted once. Roughly 4% of the sample is taken by the ten largest.

Sample: central memory CD4+ T cells from blood. This TCR derives from a man aged 25 to 40 in good health. The chain uses TRBV29-1 and TRBJ2-4, with a weak D call of TRBD1 (6 bases match). The CDR3 loop reads CSVVTGIQNIQYF. At the DNA level, the sequence is TGCAGCGTTGTAACAGGGATACAAAACATTCAGTACTTC.